This entry lists 2 T cell receptor beta chains sequenced from one sample in a study of blood T cell repertoires in COVID-19. Measured with immunoSEQ multiplex PCR; TCRdb has only the in-frame clones, and not every one. The repertoire includes around 300,000 clones, 85% of them detected once, and 4.1% sits in the top ten. Sequencing used peripheral blood. These receptors were obtained from a woman aged 50 to 60 with active or convalescent COVID-19.

The rearrangement uses TRBV28 and TRBJ1-1; a possible D gene is TRBD1 (5 bases). This CDR3 region has 14 residues. The V and J ends lost 5 bases and 4 bases respectively, with 14 bases between them. Germline CDR1 MDHEN, CDR2 SYDVKM. The CDR3 DNA reads as TGTGCCAGCAGTCCCCCCGGGAGGGGCACTGAAGCTTTCTTT. It yields the protein CASSPPGRGTEAFF.

The gene calls are TRBV3-1 (or the pseudogene TRBV3-2) and TRBJ2-1, with 8 bases aligning to TRBD2. The CDR3 covers 14 residues. V shed 2 bases and J 6 bases; nucleotides not matched to a gene: 3. Germline assignment: CDR1 LGHDT and CDR2 YNNKEL (reference sequence). Here the CDR3 reads CASSQILAGNEQFF. As DNA, the CDR3 is TGTGCCAGCAGCCAAATTCTAGCGGGCAATGAGCAGTTCTTC.